The rows below give T cell receptor beta chains drawn from one sample of a study of cytomegalovirus exposure and HLA in healthy donors. Assay: immunoSEQ multiplex PCR; the TCRdb copy retains only in-frame clones and omits some. In the table there are fewer than 120,000 clones, 88% of which are singletons. The sample was PBMCs. The receptors were sampled from a woman aged 25 to 45 in good health and CMV-seropositive. Both conserved end residues are trimmed from each CDR3. The size of a clone is reported for some rows only, either as once, few or many, or as a class for expanded clones.

v_gene	abundance	len	j_gene	CDR3aa
TRBV15	.	15	TRBJ2-7	ATSRDRTSGGVYEQY
TRBV7-2	.	14	TRBJ2-5	ASSLVGTSRGETQY
TRBV6-5	.	12	TRBJ1-2	ASSDPQGRGGYT
TRBV7-9	.	11	TRBJ1-1	ASSLQGRPEAF
TRBV7-2	.	13	TRBJ2-5	ASSLAAGARETQY
TRBV6-5	.	11	TRBJ2-5	ASRTGTVGTQY
TRBV12-5	.	15	TRBJ1-5	ASGSLRTGGANQPQH
TRBV27	.	13	TRBJ2-1	ASSLGLAAYNEQF
TRBV4-1	.	16	TRBJ2-2	ASSQHNYRDRNTGELF
TRBV2	.	12	TRBJ2-1	ASSTPGQGDEQF
TRBV28	.	12	TRBJ1-5	ASSRRGRDQPQH
TRBV15	.	11	TRBJ2-7	ATSKEDDGEQY
TRBV5-4	.	14	TRBJ1-3	ASSLDGGATGNTIY
TRBV2	.	12	TRBJ2-2	ASRQGAKTGELF
TRBV19	.	13	TRBJ2-7	ASSRGSKKSLEQY
TRBV27	.	13	TRBJ2-1	ASSPQGVPNNEQF
TRBV11-2	.	13	TRBJ1-1	ASSLRSHMNTEAF
TRBV6-1	.	11	TRBJ1-2	ASRTGTTGGYT
TRBV15	.	13	TRBJ1-5	ATSRFADSSQPQH
TRBV9	.	12	TRBJ2-5	ASSGRQGRETQY
TRBV27	.	10	TRBJ2-2	ASTTNTGELF
TRBV6-5	once	13	TRBJ1-1	ASSYAAGVGTEAF
TRBV20-1	.	9	TRBJ1-3	SARGGNTIY
TRBV18	.	13	TRBJ1-5	ASSPTGGENQPQH
TRBV6-1	few	14	TRBJ1-2	ASSEGTARANYGYT
TRBV4-1	few	12	TRBJ1-1	ASSQVSLNTEAF
TRBV7-8	once	14	TRBJ2-7	ASSAGLAKDSYEQY
TRBV6-5	.	13	TRBJ2-2	ASSSGAANTGELF
TRBV5-1	.	12	TRBJ1-6	ASSLATNSSPLH
TRBV5-4	.	15	TRBJ2-2	ASSSDPGLSSTGELF
TRBV4-1	.	12	TRBJ1-1	ASSQALQAAEAF
TRBV5-6	.	13	TRBJ2-3	ASSADRGRTDTQY
TRBV5-6	once	13	TRBJ2-3	ASSLGNRFTDTQY
TRBV4-3	.	19	TRBJ2-1	ASSQGFRTSGREGSYNEQF
TRBV5-1	.	14	TRBJ1-6	ASSLKGGVDNSPLH
TRBV5-4	medium-sized	11	TRBJ1-3	ASSLAQGNTIY
TRBV6-6	.	11	TRBJ2-1	ASSYGRDNEQF
TRBV30	.	16	TRBJ1-1	AWSARAGEGMGSTEAF
TRBV4-2	.	13	TRBJ2-7	ASSQEERGGYEQY
TRBV7-9	.	10	.	ASSFYTGELF
TRBV7-2	.	11	TRBJ1-6	ASSSEGVSPLH
TRBV4-3	.	15	TRBJ1-1	ASSQDRFGGGNTEAF